This T cell receptor beta chain was observed in a study of blood T cells in healthy people across ages. Overall study context: When template switching was applied, about one barcoded beta molecule was captured per two T cells. General study findings and limits: TCR beta diversity, measured per million T cells, fell in a roughly linear way with age.

V was cut by 5 bases and J by 8 bases, with 13 bases left in between. Germline CDR1 reads SGHNT; CDR2 reads YENEEA. This CDR3 comprises 13 residues. The use of a sample-barcoded 5' primer and a J-beta primer mix characterized a second PCR of roughly 6 to 11 cycles. Each cDNA molecule received a tag from a template-switch adaptor that had 12 random nucleotides. TCRdb redid the calling of the 5' RACE reads with MiXCR, one entry per CDR3 protein. Among around 580,000 distinct CDR3 sequences listed, less than 60% were seen once. This clonotype came up once. What it recognizes is unknown. The receptor was derived from a man aged 80 or over in good health. The gene calls are TRBV11-3 and TRBJ2-1; D gene uncertain. Sample: blood. The CDR3 loop is CASSREIGDEQFF. The DNA for the CDR3 is TGTGCCAGCAGCCGCGAAATAGGAGATGAGCAGTTCTTC.